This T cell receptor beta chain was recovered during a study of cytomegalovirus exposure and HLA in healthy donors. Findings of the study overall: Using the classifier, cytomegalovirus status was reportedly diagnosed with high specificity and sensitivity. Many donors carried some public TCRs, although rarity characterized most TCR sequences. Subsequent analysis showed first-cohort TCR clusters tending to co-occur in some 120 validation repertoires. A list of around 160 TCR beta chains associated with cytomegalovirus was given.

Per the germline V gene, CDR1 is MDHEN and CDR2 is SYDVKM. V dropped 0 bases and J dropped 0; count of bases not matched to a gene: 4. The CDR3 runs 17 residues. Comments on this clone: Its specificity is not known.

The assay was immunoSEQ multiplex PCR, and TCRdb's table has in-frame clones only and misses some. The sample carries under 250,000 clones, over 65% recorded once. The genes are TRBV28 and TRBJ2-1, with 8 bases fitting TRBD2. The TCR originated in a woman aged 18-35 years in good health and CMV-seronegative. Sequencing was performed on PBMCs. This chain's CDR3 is CASSLWASGSSYNEQFF. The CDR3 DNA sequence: TGTGCCAGCAGTTTATGGGCTAGCGGGTCCTCCTACAATGAGCAGTTCTTC.